This TCR beta chain was documented in a study of radiotherapy plus CTLA-4 blockade in lung cancer. Study observations and caveats: Early clone dynamics of blood T cells, plus interferon-beta, reportedly predicted response best.

Notes on this clone: The antigen is undetermined.

CDR1 and CDR2 from the germline V gene are MDHEN and SYDVKM. Trimming cost V 6 bases and J 14 bases; bases outside gene matches: 12. The CDR3 runs to 14 residues. Sequencing used immunoSEQ multiplex PCR; TCRdb keeps in-frame clones, though not all of them. The table records around 45,000 clones, about three quarters of them present only once. This sample comprised peripheral blood, obtained from a patient treated with radiotherapy plus ipilimumab. The sequence derives from a human donor with non-small cell lung cancer who had a complete response to radiotherapy plus ipilimumab. The V call is TRBV28, the J call TRBJ1-6, with TRBD1 matching over 8 bases. In nucleotides, the CDR3 is TGTGCCAGCAGGAACGGACAGGGCCCATCGGCCCTCCACTTT. This sequence encodes CASRNGQGPSALHF.